This TCR beta chain is drawn from a study of CD8+ T cells in alopecia areata. Study overall: Twice a day, 5 to 10 mg of oral tofacitinib was administered to treated patients. The duration of tofacitinib was 6 to 18 months, with 6 months off drug afterward. Study-wide findings and caveats: Uncertainty remains about how baseline CD8+ expansion links to response, with one nonresponder.

Concerning this clone itself: The antigen is not known.

Treatment of the sample: oral pan-JAK inhibitor, 5-10 mg twice daily. Alopecia areata patients provided lesional scalp punch biopsies and peripheral blood. Reverse transcribed after extraction, RNA yielded cDNA as the sequencing template. Sequencing used immunoSEQ multiplex PCR; TCRdb keeps in-frame clones, though not all of them. The sample includes 110,000 or so clones, approximately 52% seen only once; the top ten take 25% to 30%. The sequenced sample was CD8+ T cells sorted from blood, obtained at week 4, from a patient treated with tofacitinib. This receptor was taken from a human donor with alopecia areata.

This chain's CDR3 is CASSLVAVGMDEQYF. CDR3 coding DNA: TGTGCCAGCAGCTTGGTAGCCGTAGGAATGGACGAGCAGTACTTC. The gene calls are TRBV13 and TRBJ2-7, with D unclear. This CDR3 has 15 residues. Germline loops: CDR1 PRHDT, CDR2 FYEKMQ (reference sequence). Trimming stripped 3 bases from V and 5 bases from J, with 17 bases between.